Listed below are T cell receptor beta chains from one sample, sequenced in a study of T cell repertoires in cytomegalovirus infection. MiXCR, run by TCRdb on the reads, gives a single entry per CDR3 protein. Counted here are some 450,000 distinct CDR3 sequences, approximately 33% occurring once; the ten biggest clones make up approximately 13%. Sequencing was done on a sample of PBMCs. The receptors come from a human donor in good health (CMV status not recorded). Some clones in this sample may be carry-over from other donors' samples. CDR3s include the opening cysteine and the closing phenylalanine or tryptophan. D genes are given only for firm matches. Expanded clones are given a class, and other clones once, few, many or no size at all.

j_gene: TRBJ2-6; d_gene: TRBD1; abundance: many; v_gene: TRBV6-1; len: 16; CDR3nt: TGTGCCAGCAAGGGGACAGGGGTCTCTGGGGCCAACGTCCTGACTTTC; CDR3aa: CASKGTGVSGANVLTF
j_gene: TRBJ2-7; d_gene: -; abundance: -; v_gene: TRBV12-5; len: 12; CDR3nt: TGTGCTAGTGGCCTCCTCTCCTACGAGCAGTACTTC; CDR3aa: CASGLLSYEQYF
j_gene: TRBJ2-2; d_gene: TRBD1; abundance: many; v_gene: TRBV12-3/TRBV12-4; len: 15; CDR3nt: TGTGCCAGCAGTTTGGGGACAGGGAGGGCCGGGGAGCTGTTTTTT; CDR3aa: CASSLGTGRAGELFF
j_gene: TRBJ1-5; d_gene: -; abundance: -; v_gene: TRBV6-2/TRBV6-3; len: 16; CDR3nt: TGTGCCAGCAGTTACTCCACTCGATATAGCAATCAGCCCCAGCATTTT; CDR3aa: CASSYSTRYSNQPQHF
j_gene: TRBJ2-5; d_gene: -; abundance: few; v_gene: TRBV6-5; len: 14; CDR3nt: TGTGCCAGCAGTTACTCGGGGTTGGGAGAGACCCAGTACTTC; CDR3aa: CASSYSGLGETQYF
j_gene: TRBJ2-7; d_gene: TRBD1; abundance: few; v_gene: TRBV7-9; len: 15; CDR3nt: TGTGCCAGCAGCCGAACCGGGACAGGGGGCTCCGAGCAGTACTTC; CDR3aa: CASSRTGTGGSEQYF
j_gene: TRBJ1-4; d_gene: -; abundance: once; v_gene: TRBV7-8; len: 15; CDR3nt: TGTGCCAGCAGCTCGCCGGGGGGATCTAATGAAAAACTGTTTTTT; CDR3aa: CASSSPGGSNEKLFF
j_gene: TRBJ2-2; d_gene: -; abundance: few; v_gene: TRBV5-4; len: 13; CDR3nt: TGTGCCAGCAGCCGGTCGGCGGACGGGGAGCTGTTTTTT; CDR3aa: CASSRSADGELFF
j_gene: TRBJ2-5; d_gene: -; abundance: -; v_gene: TRBV15; len: 16; CDR3nt: TGTGCCACCAGCAGAGCATATGAGGGGGGCCTAGAGACCCAGTACTTC; CDR3aa: CATSRAYEGGLETQYF
j_gene: TRBJ2-2; d_gene: TRBD1; abundance: -; v_gene: TRBV19; len: 17; CDR3nt: TGTGCCAGTAGTGTCGGTACCCGGACAGGGTGGACCGGGGAGCTGTTTTTT; CDR3aa: CASSVGTRTGWTGELFF
j_gene: TRBJ2-3; d_gene: TRBD2; abundance: -; v_gene: TRBV6-2/TRBV6-3; len: 16; CDR3nt: TGTGCCAGCAGTTCCCCCAGGACTAGCATTACAGATACGCAGTATTTT; CDR3aa: CASSSPRTSITDTQYF
j_gene: TRBJ2-2; d_gene: -; abundance: many; v_gene: TRBV7-6; len: 15; CDR3nt: TGTGCCAGCACCAGGGGGGGGACGAACACCGGGGAGCTGTTTTTT; CDR3aa: CASTRGGTNTGELFF
j_gene: TRBJ2-2; d_gene: -; abundance: few; v_gene: TRBV19; len: 11; CDR3nt: TGTGCCAGTAGTATGTCCGGGGAGCTGTTTTTT; CDR3aa: CASSMSGELFF
j_gene: TRBJ2-7; d_gene: TRBD1; abundance: few; v_gene: TRBV7-9; len: 17; CDR3nt: TGTGCCAGCCAAATCCTAGGGGGCCGCACCGGATCCTACGAGCAGTACTTC; CDR3aa: CASQILGGRTGSYEQYF
j_gene: TRBJ2-5; d_gene: -; abundance: many; v_gene: TRBV6-5; len: 14; CDR3nt: TGTGCCAGCAGTTACTTGTCCGGGGTCGAGACCCAGTACTTC; CDR3aa: CASSYLSGVETQYF
j_gene: TRBJ2-2; d_gene: -; abundance: many; v_gene: TRBV7-2; len: 14; CDR3nt: TGTGCCAGCAGACCCGGGGGGACAGCCGGGGAGCTGTTTTTT; CDR3aa: CASRPGGTAGELFF
j_gene: TRBJ2-1; d_gene: -; abundance: few; v_gene: TRBV19; len: 18; CDR3nt: TGTGCCAGTAGTCCAGGGGACAGAGCGGGGGAAAGATACAATGAGCAGTTCTTC; CDR3aa: CASSPGDRAGERYNEQFF
j_gene: TRBJ2-1; d_gene: -; abundance: -; v_gene: TRBV29-1; len: 16; CDR3nt: TGCAGCGTTGAGGGGAACAGGCCTAGCTCCTACAATGAGCAGTTCTTC; CDR3aa: CSVEGNRPSSYNEQFF
j_gene: TRBJ1-6; d_gene: -; abundance: many; v_gene: TRBV11-2; len: 14; CDR3nt: TGTGCCAGCAGCATAGGGCTCGAGGGTTCACCCCTCCACTTT; CDR3aa: CASSIGLEGSPLHF
j_gene: TRBJ2-7; d_gene: -; abundance: -; v_gene: TRBV2; len: 15; CDR3nt: TGTGCCAGCAGTGCAGCAGGGGCGATCGGATACGAGCAGTACTTC; CDR3aa: CASSAAGAIGYEQYF
j_gene: TRBJ1-2; d_gene: -; abundance: -; v_gene: TRBV6-5; len: 14; CDR3nt: TGTGCCAGCAGTTACTCCAGGGTTAACTATGGCTACACCTTC; CDR3aa: CASSYSRVNYGYTF
j_gene: TRBJ1-5; d_gene: -; abundance: many; v_gene: TRBV28; len: 15; CDR3nt: TGTGCCAGCAGCCCTACAGGGTCTGGCAATCAGCCCCAGCATTTT; CDR3aa: CASSPTGSGNQPQHF
j_gene: TRBJ2-7; d_gene: TRBD2; abundance: few; v_gene: TRBV29-1; len: 14; CDR3nt: TGCAGCGTTACTGGGGGGGAACTCTCCCACGAGCAGTACTTC; CDR3aa: CSVTGGELSHEQYF
j_gene: TRBJ1-5; d_gene: TRBD1; abundance: few; v_gene: TRBV28; len: 17; CDR3nt: TGTGCCAGCAGCCCTATTGGGGACAGATTTAGCAATCAGCCCCAGCATTTT; CDR3aa: CASSPIGDRFSNQPQHF
j_gene: TRBJ2-5; d_gene: -; abundance: -; v_gene: TRBV4-1; len: 15; CDR3nt: TGCGCCAGCAGCCAAGATGGGGTAGGACAAGAGACCCAGTACTTC; CDR3aa: CASSQDGVGQETQYF
j_gene: TRBJ1-2; d_gene: -; abundance: few; v_gene: TRBV14; len: 15; CDR3nt: TGTGCCAGCAGCCCTAAACTCCGAGAGCACTATGGCTACACCTTC; CDR3aa: CASSPKLREHYGYTF
j_gene: TRBJ2-3; d_gene: TRBD1; abundance: -; v_gene: TRBV12-3/TRBV12-4; len: 17; CDR3nt: TGTGCCAGCAGACCCGGACAGGGTCGAGGGGACACAGATACGCAGTATTTT; CDR3aa: CASRPGQGRGDTDTQYF
j_gene: TRBJ2-7; d_gene: -; abundance: -; v_gene: TRBV14; len: 15; CDR3nt: TGTGCCAGCAGCCGAGAACCTGTGGCGGGTGACGAGCAGTACTTC; CDR3aa: CASSREPVAGDEQYF
j_gene: TRBJ2-1; d_gene: -; abundance: -; v_gene: TRBV19; len: 15; CDR3nt: TGTGCCAGTATCCCGATGCGGGAAGTGGTTGGTGAGCAGTTCTTC; CDR3aa: CASIPMREVVGEQFF
j_gene: TRBJ1-1; d_gene: -; abundance: many; v_gene: TRBV7-9; len: 14; CDR3nt: TGTGCCAGCAGCTTAGCGGCCAGTATCCCCGAAGCTTTCTTT; CDR3aa: CASSLAASIPEAFF
j_gene: TRBJ1-2; d_gene: -; abundance: few; v_gene: TRBV20-1; len: 13; CDR3nt: TGCAGTGCTGGGGATGGGGCGGGGGATGGCTACACCTTC; CDR3aa: CSAGDGAGDGYTF
j_gene: TRBJ2-2; d_gene: -; abundance: -; v_gene: TRBV28; len: 14; CDR3nt: TGTGCCAGCAGTTCAGGGGTAGGCACCGGGGAGCTGTTTTTT; CDR3aa: CASSSGVGTGELFF
j_gene: TRBJ1-4; d_gene: -; abundance: -; v_gene: TRBV6-5; len: 14; CDR3nt: TGTGCCAGCAGTTACGCCGGGGGTGGTGAAAAACTGTTTTTT; CDR3aa: CASSYAGGGEKLFF
j_gene: TRBJ1-1; d_gene: TRBD1; abundance: many; v_gene: TRBV5-5; len: 14; CDR3nt: TGTGCCAGCAGCTCCGGGACAGGGAACACTGAAGCTTTCTTT; CDR3aa: CASSSGTGNTEAFF
j_gene: TRBJ1-6; d_gene: -; abundance: -; v_gene: TRBV6-6; len: 16; CDR3nt: TGTGCCAGCAGTTACTTTTGGCCAGCCACTAATTCACCCCTCCACTTT; CDR3aa: CASSYFWPATNSPLHF
j_gene: TRBJ2-5; d_gene: -; abundance: -; v_gene: TRBV2; len: 13; CDR3nt: TGTGCCAGCAGCCCCGGGACCACAGAGACCCAGTACTTC; CDR3aa: CASSPGTTETQYF
j_gene: TRBJ1-5; d_gene: -; abundance: many; v_gene: TRBV7-2; len: 15; CDR3nt: TGTGCCAGCAGCCTACAGACAGATAGCAATCAGCCCCAGCATTTT; CDR3aa: CASSLQTDSNQPQHF
j_gene: TRBJ1-5; d_gene: -; abundance: few; v_gene: TRBV19; len: 15; CDR3nt: TGTGCCAGTAGCGGGACGGGAATTAGCAATCAGCCCCAGCATTTT; CDR3aa: CASSGTGISNQPQHF
j_gene: TRBJ1-2; d_gene: TRBD1; abundance: many; v_gene: TRBV18; len: 13; CDR3nt: TGTGCCAGCTCACTATCGACAGGGGAAGGCTACACCTTC; CDR3aa: CASSLSTGEGYTF
j_gene: TRBJ1-5; d_gene: TRBD1; abundance: once; v_gene: TRBV5-5; len: 14; CDR3nt: TGTGCCAGCAGCTTGAAGGGGGCGAGTCAGCCCCAGCATTTT; CDR3aa: CASSLKGASQPQHF
j_gene: TRBJ1-4; d_gene: -; abundance: few; v_gene: TRBV19; len: 11; CDR3nt: TGTGCCAGTGGACTCCTTGAAAAACTGTTTTTT; CDR3aa: CASGLLEKLFF
j_gene: TRBJ2-2; d_gene: TRBD1; abundance: -; v_gene: TRBV19; len: 14; CDR3nt: TGTGCCAGTAGTGAGCGACAGGGAGCCGGGGAGCTGTTTTTT; CDR3aa: CASSERQGAGELFF
j_gene: TRBJ2-5; d_gene: -; abundance: many; v_gene: TRBV7-8; len: 14; CDR3nt: TGTGCCAGCAGCTTACACAGAGACCAAGAGACCCAGTACTTC; CDR3aa: CASSLHRDQETQYF
j_gene: TRBJ1-1; d_gene: -; abundance: -; v_gene: TRBV3-2; len: 14; CDR3nt: TGTGCCAGCAGCCAAGAGTGTGGAAACACTGAAGCTTTCTTT; CDR3aa: CASSQECGNTEAFF
j_gene: TRBJ1-5; d_gene: TRBD1; abundance: few; v_gene: TRBV7-3; len: 17; CDR3nt: TGTGCCAGCAGCTTAGGGACGGGGACAGGGGCCCATCAGCCCCAGCATTTT; CDR3aa: CASSLGTGTGAHQPQHF
j_gene: TRBJ2-5; d_gene: TRBD2; abundance: once; v_gene: TRBV10-3; len: 20; CDR3nt: TGTGCCATCAGTGTTTCGAGGACTAGCGGGGGTTCCCGATACCAAGAGACCCAGTACTTC; CDR3aa: CAISVSRTSGGSRYQETQYF
j_gene: TRBJ2-1; d_gene: TRBD2; abundance: -; v_gene: TRBV25-1; len: 19; CDR3nt: TGTGCCAGCAGTGGTGGGACTAGCGGGGGGGCTGGGCTTTTCAATGAGCAGTTCTTC; CDR3aa: CASSGGTSGGAGLFNEQFF
j_gene: TRBJ2-7; d_gene: -; abundance: -; v_gene: TRBV19; len: 13; CDR3nt: TGTGCCAGTAGCCGCGACAGATTTTACGAGCAGTACTTC; CDR3aa: CASSRDRFYEQYF
j_gene: TRBJ2-7; d_gene: -; abundance: many; v_gene: TRBV7-9; len: 14; CDR3nt: TGTGCCAGCAGCCAGTCAGGAGTCCCCTACGAGCAGTACTTC; CDR3aa: CASSQSGVPYEQYF